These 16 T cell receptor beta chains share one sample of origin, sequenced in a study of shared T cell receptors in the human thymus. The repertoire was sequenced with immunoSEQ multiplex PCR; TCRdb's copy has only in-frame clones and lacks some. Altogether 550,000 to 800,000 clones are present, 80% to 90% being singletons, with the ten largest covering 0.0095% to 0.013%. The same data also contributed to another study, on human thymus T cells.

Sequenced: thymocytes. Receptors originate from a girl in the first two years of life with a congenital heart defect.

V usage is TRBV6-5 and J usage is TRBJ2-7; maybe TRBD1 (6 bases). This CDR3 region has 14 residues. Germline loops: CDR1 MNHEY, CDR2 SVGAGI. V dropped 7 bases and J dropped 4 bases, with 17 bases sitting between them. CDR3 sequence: CASTEQGWLYEQYF. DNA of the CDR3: TGTGCCAGCACCGAACAGGGTTGGCTTTACGAGCAGTACTTC.

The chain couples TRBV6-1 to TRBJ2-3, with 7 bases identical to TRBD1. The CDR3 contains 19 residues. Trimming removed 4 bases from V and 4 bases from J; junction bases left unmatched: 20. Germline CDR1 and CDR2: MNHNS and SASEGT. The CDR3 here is CASSGRNRRRRQGPDTQYF. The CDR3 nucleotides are TGTGCCAGCAGTGGTCGGAACCGACGACGCCGACAGGGCCCAGATACGCAGTATTTT.

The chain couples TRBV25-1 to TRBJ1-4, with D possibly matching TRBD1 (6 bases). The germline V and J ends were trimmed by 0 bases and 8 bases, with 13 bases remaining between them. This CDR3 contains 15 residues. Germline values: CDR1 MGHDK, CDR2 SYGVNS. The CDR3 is CASSEYRGGGEKLFF. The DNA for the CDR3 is TGTGCCAGCAGTGAATACAGGGGTGGGGGAGAAAAACTGTTTTTT.

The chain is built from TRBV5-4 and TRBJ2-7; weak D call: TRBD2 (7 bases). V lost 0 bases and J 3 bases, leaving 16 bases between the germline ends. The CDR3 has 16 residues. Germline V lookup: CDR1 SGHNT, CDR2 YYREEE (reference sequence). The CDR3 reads CASSLDGGREVYEQYF. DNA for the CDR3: TGTGCCAGCAGCTTGGACGGGGGGCGGGAAGTCTACGAGCAGTACTTC.

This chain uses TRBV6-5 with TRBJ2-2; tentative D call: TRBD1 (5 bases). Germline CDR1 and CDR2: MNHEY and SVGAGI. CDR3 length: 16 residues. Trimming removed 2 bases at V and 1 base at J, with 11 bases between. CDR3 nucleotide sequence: TGTGCCAGCAGTTACCGTCGACAGCTGAACACCGGGGAGCTGTTTTTT. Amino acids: CASSYRRQLNTGELFF.

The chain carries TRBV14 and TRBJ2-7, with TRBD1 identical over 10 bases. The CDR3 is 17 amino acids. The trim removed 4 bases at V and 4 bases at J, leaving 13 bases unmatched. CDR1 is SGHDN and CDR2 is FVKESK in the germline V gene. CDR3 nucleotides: TGTGCCAGCAGCCCCGTGGAATCCGGGACAGGGGCGTACGAGCAGTACTTC. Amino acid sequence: CASSPVESGTGAYEQYF.

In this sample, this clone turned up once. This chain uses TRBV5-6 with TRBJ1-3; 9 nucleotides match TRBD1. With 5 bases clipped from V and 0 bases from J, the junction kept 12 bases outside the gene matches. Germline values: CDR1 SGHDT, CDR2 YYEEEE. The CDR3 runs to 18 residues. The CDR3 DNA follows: TGTGCCAGCAGTCCGTGGACAGGGGAAGTTAGCTCTGGAAACACCATATATTTT. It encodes CASSPWTGEVSSGNTIYF.

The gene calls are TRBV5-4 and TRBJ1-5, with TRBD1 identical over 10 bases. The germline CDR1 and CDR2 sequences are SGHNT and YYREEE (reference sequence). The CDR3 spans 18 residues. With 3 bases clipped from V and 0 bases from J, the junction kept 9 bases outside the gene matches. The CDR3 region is CASSWGGTGENSNQPQHF. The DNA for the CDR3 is TGTGCCAGCAGCTGGGGGGGGACAGGGGAAAATAGCAATCAGCCCCAGCATTTT.

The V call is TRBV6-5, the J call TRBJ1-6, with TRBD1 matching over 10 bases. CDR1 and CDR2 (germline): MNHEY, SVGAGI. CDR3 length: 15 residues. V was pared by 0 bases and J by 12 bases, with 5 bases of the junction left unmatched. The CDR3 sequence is CASSYSTGGSKPLHF. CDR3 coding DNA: TGTGCCAGCAGTTACTCGACAGGGGGCTCTAAACCCCTCCACTTT.

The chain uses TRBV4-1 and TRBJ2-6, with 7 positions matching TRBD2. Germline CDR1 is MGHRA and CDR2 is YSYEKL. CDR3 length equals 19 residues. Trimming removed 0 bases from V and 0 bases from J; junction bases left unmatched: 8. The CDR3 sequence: CASSQDPGGALSGANVLTF. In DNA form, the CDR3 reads TGCGCCAGCAGCCAAGATCCGGGGGGAGCCCTCTCTGGGGCCAACGTCCTGACTTTC.

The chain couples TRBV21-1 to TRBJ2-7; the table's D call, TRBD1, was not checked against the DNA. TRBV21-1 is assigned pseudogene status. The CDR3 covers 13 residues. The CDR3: CASKRDRHYEQYF. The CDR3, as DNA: TGTGCCAGCAAAAGGGACAGGCACTACGAGCAGTACTTC.

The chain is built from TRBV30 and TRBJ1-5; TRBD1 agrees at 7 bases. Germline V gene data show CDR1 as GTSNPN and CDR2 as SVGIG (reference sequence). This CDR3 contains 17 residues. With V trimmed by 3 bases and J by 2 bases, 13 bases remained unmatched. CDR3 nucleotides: TGTGCCTGGAGAACCCTGGAGGGGGCGCGGGGCAATCAGCCCCAGCATTTT. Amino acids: CAWRTLEGARGNQPQHF.

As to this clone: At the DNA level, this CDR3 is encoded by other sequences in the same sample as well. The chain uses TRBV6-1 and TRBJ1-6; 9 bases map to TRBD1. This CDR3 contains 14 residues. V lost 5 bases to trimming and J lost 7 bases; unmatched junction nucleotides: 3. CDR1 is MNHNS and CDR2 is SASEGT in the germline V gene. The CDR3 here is CASSPGQGNSPLHF. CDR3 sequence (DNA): TGTGCCAGCAGTCCGGGACAGGGAAATTCACCCCTCCACTTT.

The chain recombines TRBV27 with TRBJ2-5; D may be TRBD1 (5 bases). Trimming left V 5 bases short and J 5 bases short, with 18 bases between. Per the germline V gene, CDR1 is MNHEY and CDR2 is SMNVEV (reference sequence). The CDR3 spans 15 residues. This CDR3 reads CASSTAKGRSETQYF. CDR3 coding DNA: TGTGCCAGCAGTACCGCAAAGGGGCGTTCGGAGACCCAGTACTTC.

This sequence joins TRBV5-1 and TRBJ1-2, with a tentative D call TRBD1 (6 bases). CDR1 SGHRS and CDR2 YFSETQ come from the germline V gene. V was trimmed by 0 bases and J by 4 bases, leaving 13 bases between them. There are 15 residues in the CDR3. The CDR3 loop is CASSLEGPRGYGYTF. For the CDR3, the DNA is TGCGCCAGCAGCTTGGAGGGACCCAGGGGCTATGGCTACACCTTC.

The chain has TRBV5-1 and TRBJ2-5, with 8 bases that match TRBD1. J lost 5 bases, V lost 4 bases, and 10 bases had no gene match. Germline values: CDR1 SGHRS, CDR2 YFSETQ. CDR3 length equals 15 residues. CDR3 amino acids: CASSPNRQGKETQYF. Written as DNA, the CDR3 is TGCGCCAGCAGCCCGAACCGACAGGGGAAGGAGACCCAGTACTTC.